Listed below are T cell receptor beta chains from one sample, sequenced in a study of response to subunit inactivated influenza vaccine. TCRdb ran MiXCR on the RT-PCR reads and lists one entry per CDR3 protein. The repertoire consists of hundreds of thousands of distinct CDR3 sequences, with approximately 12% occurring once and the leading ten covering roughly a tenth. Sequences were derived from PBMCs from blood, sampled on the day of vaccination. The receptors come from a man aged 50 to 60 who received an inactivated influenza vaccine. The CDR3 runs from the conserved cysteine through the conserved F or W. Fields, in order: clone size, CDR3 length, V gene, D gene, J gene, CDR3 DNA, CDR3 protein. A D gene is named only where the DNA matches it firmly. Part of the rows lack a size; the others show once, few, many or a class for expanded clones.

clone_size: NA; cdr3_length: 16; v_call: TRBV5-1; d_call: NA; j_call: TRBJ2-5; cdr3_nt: TGCGCCAGCAGCTTGGGCGGTGGGATCGGGTTGGAGACCCAGTACTTC; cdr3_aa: CASSLGGGIGLETQYF
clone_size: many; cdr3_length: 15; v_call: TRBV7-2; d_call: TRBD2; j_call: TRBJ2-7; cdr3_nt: TGTGCCAGCAGCTTAGTTGCGGGGGGCTCCTACGAGCAGTACTTC; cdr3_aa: CASSLVAGGSYEQYF
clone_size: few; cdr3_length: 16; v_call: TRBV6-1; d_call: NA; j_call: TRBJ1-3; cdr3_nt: TGTGCCAGCAGTCTAGGACAGCTCGGCTCTGGAAACACCATATATTTT; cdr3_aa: CASSLGQLGSGNTIYF
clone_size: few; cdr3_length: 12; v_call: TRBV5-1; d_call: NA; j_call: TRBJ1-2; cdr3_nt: TGCGCCAGCAGCGAGTGGGGGGCCGGCTACACCTTC; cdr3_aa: CASSEWGAGYTF
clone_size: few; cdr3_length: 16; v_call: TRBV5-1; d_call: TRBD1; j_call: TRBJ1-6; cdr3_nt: TGCGCCAGCAGCTTCCACGGGACAGGGGCTAATTCACCCCTCCACTTT; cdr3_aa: CASSFHGTGANSPLHF
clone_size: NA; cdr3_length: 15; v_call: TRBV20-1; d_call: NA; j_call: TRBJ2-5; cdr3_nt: TGCAGTGCTAGTTGGGCAGGTCGCGCTAAGGAGACCCAGTACTTC; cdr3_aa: CSASWAGRAKETQYF
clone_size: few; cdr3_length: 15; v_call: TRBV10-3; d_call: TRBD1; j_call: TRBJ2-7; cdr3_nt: TGTGCCATCAGTGACCGGGACAGGGACTCCTACGAGCAGTACTTC; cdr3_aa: CAISDRDRDSYEQYF
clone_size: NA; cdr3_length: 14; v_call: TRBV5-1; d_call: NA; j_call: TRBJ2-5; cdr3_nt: TGCGCCAGCAGCTTGGGACTAGGGGAAGAGACCCAGTACTTC; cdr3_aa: CASSLGLGEETQYF
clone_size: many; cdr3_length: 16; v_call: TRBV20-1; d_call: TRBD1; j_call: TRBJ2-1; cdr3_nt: TGCAGTGCTCCCCCCTCCGACAGGGCCCCCTACAATGAGCAGTTCTTC; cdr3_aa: CSAPPSDRAPYNEQFF
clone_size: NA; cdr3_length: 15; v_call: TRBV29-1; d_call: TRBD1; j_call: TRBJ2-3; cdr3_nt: TGCAGCGTTGTCCGCCGGGACAGGGCTACAGATACGCAGTATTTT; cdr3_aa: CSVVRRDRATDTQYF
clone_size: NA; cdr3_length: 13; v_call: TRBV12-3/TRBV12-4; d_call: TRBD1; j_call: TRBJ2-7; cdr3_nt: TGTGCCAGCGGGAGGGACAGGGGCCACGAGCAGTACTTC; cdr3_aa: CASGRDRGHEQYF
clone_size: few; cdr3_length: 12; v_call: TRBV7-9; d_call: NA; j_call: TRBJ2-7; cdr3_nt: TGTGCCAGCAGCGTTCAAACTACCGAGCAGTACTTC; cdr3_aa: CASSVQTTEQYF
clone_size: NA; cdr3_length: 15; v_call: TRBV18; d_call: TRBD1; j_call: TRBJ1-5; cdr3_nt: TGTGCCAGCTCACCTTTTGACAGGGTGGGTCAGCCCCAGCATTTT; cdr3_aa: CASSPFDRVGQPQHF
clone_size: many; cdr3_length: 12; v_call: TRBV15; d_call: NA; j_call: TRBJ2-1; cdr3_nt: TGTGCCACCAGCAGAGATTCACAGGGCCAGTTCTTC; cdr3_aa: CATSRDSQGQFF
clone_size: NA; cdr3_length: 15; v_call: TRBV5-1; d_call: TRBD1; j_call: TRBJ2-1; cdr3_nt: TGCGCCAGCAGCTTGGTGGACAGGGGATACAATGAGCAGTTCTTC; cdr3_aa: CASSLVDRGYNEQFF
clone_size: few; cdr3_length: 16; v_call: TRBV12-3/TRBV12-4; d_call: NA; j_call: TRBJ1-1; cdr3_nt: TGTGCCAGCAGTTTAAGAGGTCTAAATCTGAACACTGAAGCTTTCTTT; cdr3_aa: CASSLRGLNLNTEAFF
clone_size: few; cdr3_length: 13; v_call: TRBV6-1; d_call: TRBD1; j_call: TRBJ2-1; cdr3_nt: TGTGCCAGCAGTGCTTCCAACCGGGACAGGGTTGTCTTC; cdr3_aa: CASSASNRDRVVF
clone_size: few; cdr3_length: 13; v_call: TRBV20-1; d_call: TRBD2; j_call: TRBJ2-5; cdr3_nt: TGCAGTGCTACCCGGGACTACCCGGAGACCCAGTACTTC; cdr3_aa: CSATRDYPETQYF
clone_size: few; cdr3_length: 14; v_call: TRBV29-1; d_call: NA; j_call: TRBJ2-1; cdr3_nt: TGCAGCGTGGGGCGCGGCCGGGGCTACAATGAGCAGTTCTTC; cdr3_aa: CSVGRGRGYNEQFF
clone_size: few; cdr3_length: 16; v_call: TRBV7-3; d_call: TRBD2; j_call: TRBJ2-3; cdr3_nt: TGTGCCAGCAGCTTAACAGCGGGAGGGCCCTCTGGTACGCAGTATTTT; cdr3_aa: CASSLTAGGPSGTQYF
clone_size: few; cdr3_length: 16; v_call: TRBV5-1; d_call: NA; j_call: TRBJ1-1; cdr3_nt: TGCGCCAGCAGCTTGGTCTACCGGGGTCGGAACACTGAAGCTTTCTTT; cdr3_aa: CASSLVYRGRNTEAFF
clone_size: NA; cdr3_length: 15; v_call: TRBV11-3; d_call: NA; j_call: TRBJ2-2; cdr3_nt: TGTGCCAGCAGCTTAGGAGACCTGAACACCGGGGAGCTGTTTTTT; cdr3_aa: CASSLGDLNTGELFF
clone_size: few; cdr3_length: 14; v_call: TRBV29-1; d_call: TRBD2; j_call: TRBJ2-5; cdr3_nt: TGCAGCGTCGCGACTAGCGGGAGAGGAGAGACCCAGTACTTC; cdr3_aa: CSVATSGRGETQYF
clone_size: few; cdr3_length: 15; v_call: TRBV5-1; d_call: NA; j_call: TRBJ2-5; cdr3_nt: TGCGCCAGCAGCTTGGACAGGTTAAGTGGGGAGACCCAGTACTTC; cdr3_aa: CASSLDRLSGETQYF
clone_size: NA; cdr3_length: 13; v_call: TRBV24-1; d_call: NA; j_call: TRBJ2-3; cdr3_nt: TGTGCCACCGGTAAGGACGGCACAGATACGCAGTATTTT; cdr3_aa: CATGKDGTDTQYF
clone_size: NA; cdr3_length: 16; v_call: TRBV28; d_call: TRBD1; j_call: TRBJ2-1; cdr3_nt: TGTGCCAGCAGTTTCCCGGGACAGGGACCCTCCAATGAGCAGTTCTTC; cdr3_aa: CASSFPGQGPSNEQFF
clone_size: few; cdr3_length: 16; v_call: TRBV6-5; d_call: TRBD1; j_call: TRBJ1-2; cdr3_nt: TGTGCCAGCAGTTCTCCAAGGGACAGGGGGAGGGATGGCTACACCTTC; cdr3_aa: CASSSPRDRGRDGYTF
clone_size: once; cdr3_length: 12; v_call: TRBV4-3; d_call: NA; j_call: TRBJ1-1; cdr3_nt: TGCGCCAGCCAGGACGGGAACACTGAAGCTTTCTTT; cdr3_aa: CASQDGNTEAFF
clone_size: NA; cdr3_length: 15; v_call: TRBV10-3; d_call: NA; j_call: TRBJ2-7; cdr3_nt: TGTGCCATCAGTGAGGGGCGGGATTCATACTACGAGCAGTACTTC; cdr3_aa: CAISEGRDSYYEQYF
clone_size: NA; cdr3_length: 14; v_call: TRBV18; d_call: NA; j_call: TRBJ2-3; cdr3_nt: TGTGCCAGCTCACCACAGGAAGGAACAGATACGCAGTATTTT; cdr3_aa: CASSPQEGTDTQYF
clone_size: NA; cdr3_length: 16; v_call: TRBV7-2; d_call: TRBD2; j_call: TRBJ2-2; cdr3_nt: TGTGCCAGCAGCTACTCTAGCGGACTGAACACCGGGGAGCTGTTTTTT; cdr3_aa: CASSYSSGLNTGELFF
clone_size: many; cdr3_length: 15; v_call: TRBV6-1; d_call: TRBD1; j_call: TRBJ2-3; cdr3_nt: TGTGCCAGCAGTGAGCCTTCAGGGGGCCCAGATACGCAGTATTTT; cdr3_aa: CASSEPSGGPDTQYF
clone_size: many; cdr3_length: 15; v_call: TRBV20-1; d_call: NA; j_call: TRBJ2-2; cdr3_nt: TGCAGTGCTAGAAGGGGGGGCCTTAACACCGGGGAGCTGTTTTTT; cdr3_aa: CSARRGGLNTGELFF
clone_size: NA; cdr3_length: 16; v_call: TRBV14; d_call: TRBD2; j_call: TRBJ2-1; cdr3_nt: TGTGCCAGCAGGCCGAAGGCGGGGGGACTTCACAATGAGCAGTTCTTC; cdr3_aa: CASRPKAGGLHNEQFF
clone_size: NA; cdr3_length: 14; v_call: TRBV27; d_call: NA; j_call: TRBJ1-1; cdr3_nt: TGTGCCAGCAGTTTCGGAGTGAAGAACACTGAAGCTTTCTTT; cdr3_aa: CASSFGVKNTEAFF
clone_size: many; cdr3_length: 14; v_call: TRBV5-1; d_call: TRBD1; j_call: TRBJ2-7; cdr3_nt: TGCGCCAGCAAAGCCGGGACAGGACCTTACGAGCAGTACTTC; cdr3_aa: CASKAGTGPYEQYF
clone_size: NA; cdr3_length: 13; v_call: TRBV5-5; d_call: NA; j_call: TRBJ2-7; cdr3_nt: TGTGCCAGCAGCCGTAGGGACCTCTACGAGCAGTACTTC; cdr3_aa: CASSRRDLYEQYF
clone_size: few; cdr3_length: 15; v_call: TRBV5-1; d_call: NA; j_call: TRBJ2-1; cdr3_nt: TGCGCCAGCAGCTTGCTACAGGGGGGGAACAATGAGCAGTTCTTC; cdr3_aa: CASSLLQGGNNEQFF
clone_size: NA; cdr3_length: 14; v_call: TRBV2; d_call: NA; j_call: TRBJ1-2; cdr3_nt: TGTGCCAGCTCCCCGCAGGGGTCGGACTATGGCTACACCTTC; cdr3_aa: CASSPQGSDYGYTF
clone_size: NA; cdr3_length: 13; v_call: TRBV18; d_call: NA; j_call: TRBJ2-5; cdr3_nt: TGTGCCAGCTCACCAGGGATGAGTGAGACCCAGTACTTC; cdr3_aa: CASSPGMSETQYF
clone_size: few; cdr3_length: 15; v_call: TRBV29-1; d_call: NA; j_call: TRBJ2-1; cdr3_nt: TGCAGCGTCGAAGGGGGTTTGGGGCCCTACAATGAGCAGTTCTTC; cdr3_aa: CSVEGGLGPYNEQFF
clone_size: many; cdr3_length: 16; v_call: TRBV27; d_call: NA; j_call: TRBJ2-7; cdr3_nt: TGTGCCAGCAGTTTACTGTCAGAAGTATTCAGAAACGAGCAGTACTTC; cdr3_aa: CASSLLSEVFRNEQYF
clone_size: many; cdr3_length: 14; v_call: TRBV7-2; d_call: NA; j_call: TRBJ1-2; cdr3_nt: TGTGCCAGCAGCTTAGGCCAGGGTATGGGTGGCTACACCTTC; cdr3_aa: CASSLGQGMGGYTF
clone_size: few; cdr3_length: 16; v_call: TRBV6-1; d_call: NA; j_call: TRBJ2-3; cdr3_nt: TGTGCCAGCAGTAGGACTTTTCAGACTAGCACAGATACGCAGTATTTT; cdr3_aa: CASSRTFQTSTDTQYF
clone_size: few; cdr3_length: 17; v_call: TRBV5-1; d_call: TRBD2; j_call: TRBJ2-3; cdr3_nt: TGCGCCAGCAGCTTGGTTTTACGCGAGCGGGGAAGGGATGCGCAGTATTTT; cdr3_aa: CASSLVLRERGRDAQYF
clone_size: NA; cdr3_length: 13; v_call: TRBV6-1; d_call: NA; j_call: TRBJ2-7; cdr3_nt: TGTGCCAGCACTGAGTCCCGGGGCTACGAGCAGTACTTC; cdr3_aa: CASTESRGYEQYF
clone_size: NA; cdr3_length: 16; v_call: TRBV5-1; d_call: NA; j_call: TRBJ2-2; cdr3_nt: TGCGCCAGCAGCTTGAGAGGGGCCTCGAACACCGGGGAGCTGTTTTTT; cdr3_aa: CASSLRGASNTGELFF
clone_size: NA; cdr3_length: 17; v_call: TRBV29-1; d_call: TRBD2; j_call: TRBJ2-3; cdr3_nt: TGCAGCGTTATCGGACTAGCGGGGGCCCTCAGCACAGATACGCAGTATTTT; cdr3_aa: CSVIGLAGALSTDTQYF
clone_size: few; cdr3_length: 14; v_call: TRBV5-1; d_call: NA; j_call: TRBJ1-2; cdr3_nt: TGCGCCAGCAGCTTGACCAGGGTGGACTATGGCTACACCTTC; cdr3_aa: CASSLTRVDYGYTF
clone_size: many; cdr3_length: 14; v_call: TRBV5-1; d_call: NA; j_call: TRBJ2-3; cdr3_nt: TGCGCCAGCAGCTTAAGGGCCTCAACAGATACGCAGTATTTT; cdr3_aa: CASSLRASTDTQYF
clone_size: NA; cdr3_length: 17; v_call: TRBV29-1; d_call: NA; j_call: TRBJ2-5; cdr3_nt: TGCAGCGTTGAAGATCCCGCCCAGGGGCTGGATTACGAGACCCAGTACTTC; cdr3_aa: CSVEDPAQGLDYETQYF
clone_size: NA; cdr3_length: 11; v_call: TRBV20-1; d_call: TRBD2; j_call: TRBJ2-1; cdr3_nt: TGCAGTTGCCGGGGGGGCAATGAGCAGTTCTTC; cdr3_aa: CSCRGGNEQFF
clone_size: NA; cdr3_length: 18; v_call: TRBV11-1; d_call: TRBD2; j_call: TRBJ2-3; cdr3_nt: TGTGCCAGCAGCTTACCCCGCTCGGGGGGGAGGGATACAGATACGCAGTATTTT; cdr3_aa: CASSLPRSGGRDTDTQYF
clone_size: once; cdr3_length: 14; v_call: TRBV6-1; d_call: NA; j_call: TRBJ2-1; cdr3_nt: TGTGCCAGCTCACAGGTGGTTCTGGGCAATGAGCAGTTCTTC; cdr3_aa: CASSQVVLGNEQFF
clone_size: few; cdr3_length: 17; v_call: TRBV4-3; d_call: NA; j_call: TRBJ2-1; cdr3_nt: TGCGCCAGCAGCCAAGATTATTACCTAAGCTCCTACAATGAGCAGTTCTTC; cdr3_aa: CASSQDYYLSSYNEQFF
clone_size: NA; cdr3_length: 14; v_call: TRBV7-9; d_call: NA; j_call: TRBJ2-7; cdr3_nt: TGTGCCAGCAGCCGAGAGGTCGGCATCTACGAGCAGTACTTC; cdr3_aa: CASSREVGIYEQYF
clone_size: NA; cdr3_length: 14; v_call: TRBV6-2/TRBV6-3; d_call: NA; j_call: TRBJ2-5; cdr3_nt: TGTGCCAGCAGTTACCTGGAGGGTGGAGAGACCCAGTACTTC; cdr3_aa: CASSYLEGGETQYF
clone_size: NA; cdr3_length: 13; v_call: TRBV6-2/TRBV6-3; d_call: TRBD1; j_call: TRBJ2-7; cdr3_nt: TGTGCCAGCACCAGGACAGGGGCCTACGAGCAGTACTTC; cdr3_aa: CASTRTGAYEQYF
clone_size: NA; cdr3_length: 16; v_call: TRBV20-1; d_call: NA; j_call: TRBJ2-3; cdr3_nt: TGCAGTGCTAGAGATCGGTTAACCCATAGCACAGATACGCAGTATTTT; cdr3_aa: CSARDRLTHSTDTQYF
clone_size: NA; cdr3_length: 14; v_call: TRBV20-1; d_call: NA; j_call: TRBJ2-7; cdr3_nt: TGCAGTGCTAGAGATTGGGGGGACTCCTACGAGCAGTACTTC; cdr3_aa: CSARDWGDSYEQYF